Shown below are 24 T cell receptor beta chains from a single sample sequenced in a study of T-cell memory formation after mild COVID-19 (dated by TCRdb to the early 2020s). Receptor amplification or capture employed 5' RACE. Instrument on record: Illumina NovaSeq 6000. The public reads were run again by TCRdb, first through fastp at Q25 and then through MiXCR, and only productive beta chains were kept. When rows share a CDR3 protein, they turn into one entry using the most common DNA and genes. Counted in this sample were 400,000 to 450,000 distinct CDR3 sequences; 15% to 20% of them appeared once. The ten largest clones add up to about a fifth of the sample. The sequencing sample was made of PBMCs or a T cell subset sorted from them (not recorded which). These TCRs come from a man in his late teens or twenties who had mild COVID-19 (a few samples of this study predate the infection). The sample titles of this study are shuffled in the database, so cell type and time point are left out; the donor was told from shared clones.

J is TRBJ2-4 and V is TRBV6-6; TRBD2 agrees at 7 bases. The CDR3 has 13 amino acids. Germline CDR1 is MNHNY and CDR2 is SVGAGI (reference sequence). The junction had 0 bases not matched to a gene; V was cut back by 4 bases and J by 3 bases. The CDR3 is CASSSGGKNIQYF. CDR3 nucleotides: TGTGCCAGCAGTTCGGGGGGCAAAAACATTCAGTACTTC.

The V gene is TRBV6-1, the J gene TRBJ2-3; D is perhaps TRBD1 (6 bases). Germline V CDR1 and CDR2: MNHNS, SASEGT. V was cut by 1 base and J by 4 bases, with 12 bases left in between. This CDR3 has 15 amino acids. The CDR3 is CASSEVAGAADTQYF. In nucleotides, the CDR3 is TGTGCCAGCAGTGAAGTGGCAGGGGCGGCAGATACGCAGTATTTT.

This clonotype has just a few counts. V usage is TRBV7-2 and J usage is TRBJ2-3; D remains unclear. Germline values: CDR1 SGHTA, CDR2 FQGNSA. This CDR3 is 13 amino acids long. Trimming shortened V by 5 bases and J by 1 base, and 7 bases separated the two germline ends. For the CDR3, the DNA is TGTGCCAGCAGCGTTGAGGGCACAGATACGCAGTATTTT. The encoded protein is CASSVEGTDTQYF.

The genes are TRBV10-2 and TRBJ1-5, with 10 bases that match TRBD1. Germline V gene lookup returns CDR1 WSHSY and CDR2 SAAADI. The CDR3 is 15 amino acids. The V and J ends lost 3 bases and 5 bases, in that order; junction bases with no gene match: 4. The CDR3 reads CASSEWTGGHQPQHF. The CDR3 DNA reads TGCGCCAGCAGTGAATGGACAGGGGGTCATCAGCCCCAGCATTTT.

V usage is TRBV4-3 and J usage is TRBJ1-2, with 7 bases matching TRBD1. This CDR3 has 16 amino acids. V lost 1 base and J lost 0; bases outside the gene matches: 5. CDR1 LGHNA and CDR2 YSLEER come from the germline V gene. CDR3 protein: CASSQGETGANYGYTF. DNA for the CDR3: TGCGCCAGCAGCCAAGGGGAAACAGGGGCTAACTATGGCTACACCTTC.

This clonotype was seen a handful of times. This rearrangement joins TRBV7-9 to TRBJ1-2; the D gene is possibly TRBD1 (5 bases). This CDR3 has 15 residues. The V gene's germline CDR1 is SEHNR and CDR2 FQNEAQ (reference sequence). V lost 8 bases, J lost 3 bases, and 19 bases lay in between. CDR3 nucleotides: TGTGCCAGCTTCAAATTACGGGGGAAAGACTATGGCTACACCTTC. Its protein product is CASFKLRGKDYGYTF.

This clonotype was observed a handful of times. J is TRBJ1-1 and V is TRBV5-5, with no clear D. The CDR3 length is 14 residues. V lost 3 bases, J lost 4 bases, and 13 bases lay in between. CDR1 is SGHKS, CDR2 YYEKEE, per germline (reference sequence). Here the CDR3 DNA reads TGTGCCAGCAGCTGGGCCCTAACTGGCACTGAAGCTTTCTTT. Residues: CASSWALTGTEAFF. Based on the CDR3 plus reference TRBV5-5 and TRBJ1-1, the full variable domain is DAGVTQSPTHLIKTRGQQVTLRCSPISGHKSVSWYQQVLGQGPQFIFQYYEKEERGRGNFPDRFSARQFPNYSSELNVNALLLGDSALYLCASSWALTGTEAFFGQGTRLTVV.

This clonotype was detected many times. The chain is built from TRBV28 and TRBJ2-7; possibly TRBD1 for D (5 bases). Between the trimmed V and J ends, which lost 10 bases and 3 bases, there was a span of 19 bases. The germline V gene encodes CDR1 MDHEN and CDR2 SYDVKM. This CDR3 comprises 14 residues. In DNA, the CDR3 is TGTGCCACCACCGCAGGGAAGGTTCTCTACGAGCAGTACGTC. Translated, it gives CATTAGKVLYEQYV.

There are many counts of this clonotype. The rearrangement links TRBV12-3 or TRBV12-4 to TRBJ2-1; no firm D call. The CDR3 has 15 amino acids. V lost 5 bases and J 4 bases, leaving 15 bases between the germline ends. This CDR3 is CASSKGPLQYNEQFF. The CDR3 nucleotides are TGTGCCAGCAGTAAAGGACCCCTCCAGTACAATGAGCAGTTCTTC.

The J gene is TRBJ2-1, the V gene TRBV5-1; TRBD2 matches at 8 bases. The CDR3 loop spans 12 amino acids. Germline V gene sequence: CDR1 SGHRS, CDR2 YFSETQ. The V and J ends lost 4 bases and 11 bases, in that order; junction bases with no gene match: 5. The CDR3 region is CASSTGGDKQFF. CDR3 bases: TGCGCCAGCAGCACCGGGGGGGACAAGCAGTTCTTC.

This clonotype was picked up a small number of times. The gene calls are TRBV11-2 and TRBJ2-7; D possibly corresponds to TRBD2 (5 bases). This CDR3 spans 15 amino acids. The germline V gene has CDR1 SGHAT and CDR2 FQNNGV. V was shortened by 1 base and J by 0 bases, with 10 bases between the two germline ends. The DNA of the CDR3 is TGTGCCAGCAGCTTAGTCTCGGGGAGCTCCTACGAGCAGTACTTC. This codes for CASSLVSGSSYEQYF.

The V call is TRBV20-1, the J call TRBJ2-1; 7 nucleotides align to TRBD2. This CDR3 has 14 residues. V lost 3 bases to trimming and J lost 5 bases; unmatched junction nucleotides: 7. CDR1 DFQATT and CDR2 SNEGSKA come from the germline V gene (reference sequence). As DNA, the CDR3 is TGCAGTGCTAGTCGTCCAGCGGGGAACAATGAGCAGTTCTTC. Amino acid sequence: CSASRPAGNNEQFF.

This clonotype has a count of ten or more. CDR3 sequence (DNA): TGCAGCGTTGATACAAACCAAGAGACCCAGTACTTC. Amino acid sequence: CSVDTNQETQYF. The chain uses TRBV29-1 and TRBJ2-5; D remains ambiguous. The V gene lost 3 bases and the J gene lost 0 bases, with 5 bases spanning the gap. CDR1 and CDR2 (germline): SQVTM, ANQGSEA. The CDR3 runs 12 residues.

This clonotype has more than one count but fewer than ten. The chain couples TRBV12-3 or TRBV12-4 to TRBJ1-4, with a weak D call TRBD1 (5 bases). The V and J ends lost 6 bases and 0 bases respectively, with 11 bases between them. The CDR3 consists of 15 residues. The chain's CDR3 is CASSPIGATNEKLFF. The CDR3 DNA reads TGTGCCAGCAGCCCCATAGGGGCAACTAATGAAAAACTGTTTTTT.

This clonotype was counted between two and nine times. The chain recombines TRBV15 with TRBJ2-5, with a possible D match to TRBD1 (8 bases). The CDR3 has 16 amino acids. With 0 bases removed from V and 5 bases from J, the gap between germline ends came to 16 bases. Germline V gene data show CDR1 as LNHNV and CDR2 as YYDKDF (reference sequence). This chain's CDR3 is CATSRDHRGGLETQYF. CDR3 DNA sequence: TGTGCCACCAGCAGAGATCACAGGGGGGGCCTGGAGACCCAGTACTTC.

This clonotype was seen a handful of times. The chain combines TRBV20-1 with TRBJ2-7; 8 bases are shared with TRBD1. The CDR3 extends over 14 amino acids. Per germline, CDR1 DFQATT and CDR2 SNEGSKA (reference sequence). V was clipped by 3 bases and J by 2 bases; unmatched bases: 6. The CDR3 sequence: CSASHGGQAYEQYV. The CDR3 DNA follows: TGCAGTGCTAGCCACGGGGGACAGGCCTACGAGCAGTACGTC.

The chain has TRBV3-1 and TRBJ2-3; 11 nucleotides align to TRBD2. Trimming cost V 8 bases and J 5 bases; bases outside gene matches: 6. Per germline, CDR1 LGHDT and CDR2 YNNKEL (reference sequence). The CDR3 totals 14 residues. CDR3 in amino acids: CASAGGTSGDTQYF. CDR3 bases: TGTGCCAGCGCAGGCGGGACTAGCGGAGATACGCAGTATTTT.

This clonotype was picked up a small number of times. The chain combines TRBV4-3 with TRBJ2-4; D is unclear. Germline V gives CDR1 LGHNA, CDR2 YSLEER. The CDR3 is 16 residues long. V lost 0 bases and J 0 bases, leaving 9 bases between the germline ends. The CDR3 sequence: CASSQEYSLAKNIQYF. The DNA for the CDR3 is TGCGCCAGCAGCCAAGAATACAGCCTAGCCAAAAACATTCAGTACTTC.

The J gene is TRBJ2-5, the V gene TRBV2; D may be TRBD2 (6 bases). Trimming took off 8 bases at V and 6 bases at J, with 22 bases between the two ends. CDR1 is SNHLY and CDR2 is FYNNEI in the germline V gene. The CDR3 length is 15 residues. CDR3 DNA sequence: TGTGCCAGCGGGCCAGGGACTCTGTCGGGGAAGACCCAGTACTTC. Amino acid sequence: CASGPGTLSGKTQYF.

This chain connects TRBV20-1 to TRBJ1-2; D remains unclear. CDR1 is DFQATT and CDR2 is SNEGSKA in the germline V gene (reference sequence). The CDR3 covers 15 residues. Trimming removed 0 bases from V and 2 bases from J, with 13 bases in between. This CDR3 reads CSARDAYGLNYGYTF. CDR3 bases: TGCAGTGCTAGAGACGCTTACGGCCTGAACTATGGCTACACCTTC.

This clonotype came up a few times. The J gene is TRBJ2-3, the V gene TRBV4-3, with D perhaps matching TRBD2 (5 bases). CDR3 size: 14 residues. V was pared by 3 bases and J by 6 bases, with 13 bases between. CDR1 is LGHNA, CDR2 YSLEER, per germline. The CDR3 loop reads CASSHPDPGDTQYF. CDR3 DNA sequence: TGCGCCAGCAGCCATCCAGACCCGGGGGATACGCAGTATTTT.

This clonotype was observed a handful of times. V and J are TRBV18 and TRBJ1-3; D not certain. The V and J ends lost 3 bases and 0 bases respectively, with 12 bases between them. From germline, CDR1 is KGHSH and CDR2 LQKENI. CDR3 size: 16 residues. The CDR3 loop is CASSPEDLASGNTIYF. The DNA for the CDR3 is TGTGCCAGCTCACCGGAGGACTTAGCCTCTGGAAACACCATATATTTT.

The chain combines TRBV9 with TRBJ1-5; D is unresolved. Germline V gives CDR1 SGDLS, CDR2 YYNGEE. V lost 3 bases, J lost 6 bases, and 13 bases lay in between. The CDR3 spans 14 residues. CDR3 amino acids: CASSAGEGVQPQHF. CDR3 coding DNA: TGTGCCAGCAGCGCCGGGGAGGGAGTTCAGCCCCAGCATTTT. The variable domain in full, completed from reference TRBV9 and TRBJ1-5, reads DSGVTQTPKHLITATGQRVTLRCSPRSGDLSVYWYQQSLDQGLQFLIQYYNGEERAKGNILERFSAQQFPDLHSELNLSSLELGDSALYFCASSAGEGVQPQHFGDGTRLSIL.

This chain uses TRBV5-4 with TRBJ2-4; 8 nucleotides line up with TRBD1. V was clipped by 0 bases and J by 4 bases; unmatched bases: 0. The CDR3 loop spans 14 amino acids. CDR1 and CDR2 from the germline V gene are SGHNT and YYREEE (reference sequence). This chain's CDR3 is CASSLGQGKNIQYF. The CDR3, as DNA: TGTGCCAGCAGCTTGGGACAGGGGAAAAACATTCAGTACTTC. Together with reference TRBV5-4 and TRBJ2-4, the CDR3 gives the full variable domain: ETGVTQSPTHLIKTRGQQVTLRCSSQSGHNTVSWYQQALGQGPQFIFQYYREEENGRGNFPPRFSGLQFPNYSSELNVNALELDDSALYLCASSLGQGKNIQYFGAGTRLSVL.